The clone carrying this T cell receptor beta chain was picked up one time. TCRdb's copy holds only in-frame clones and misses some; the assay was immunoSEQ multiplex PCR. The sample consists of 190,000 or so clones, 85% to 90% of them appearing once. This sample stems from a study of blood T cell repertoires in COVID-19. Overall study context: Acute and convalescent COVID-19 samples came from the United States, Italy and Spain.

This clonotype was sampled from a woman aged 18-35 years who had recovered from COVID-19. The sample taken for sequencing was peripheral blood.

The CDR3 here is CASSQLGGARYEQYF. DNA for the CDR3: TGTGCCAGCAGCCAGCTTGGGGGCGCCCGGTACGAGCAGTACTTC. The chain employs TRBV5-6 and TRBJ2-7; TRBD1 is a possible D gene (6 bases). Per the germline V gene, CDR1 is SGHDT and CDR2 is YYEEEE. The V end lost 4 bases, the J end lost 4 bases, and 18 bases lay between the germline ends. The CDR3 runs 15 residues.